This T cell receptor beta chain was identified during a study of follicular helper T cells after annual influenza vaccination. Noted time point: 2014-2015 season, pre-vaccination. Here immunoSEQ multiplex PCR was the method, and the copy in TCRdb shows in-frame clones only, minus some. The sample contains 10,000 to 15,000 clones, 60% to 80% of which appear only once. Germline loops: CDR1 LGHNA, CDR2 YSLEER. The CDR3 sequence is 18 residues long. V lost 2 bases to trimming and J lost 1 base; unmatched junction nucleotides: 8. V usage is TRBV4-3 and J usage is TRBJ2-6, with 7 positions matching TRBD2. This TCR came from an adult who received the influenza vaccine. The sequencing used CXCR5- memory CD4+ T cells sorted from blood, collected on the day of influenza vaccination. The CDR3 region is CASSQKPGGSSGANVLTF. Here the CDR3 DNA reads TGCGCCAGCAGCCAAAAACCCGGGGGGTCGTCTGGGGCCAACGTCCTGACTTTC.